Each of the 30 T cell receptor beta chains below was sequenced from the same sample in a study of T cells in Graves' hyperthyroidism and ophthalmopathy. Amplification targeted TCR beta CDR3 regions from RNA transcripts. First-round RT-PCR with HTBI primers amplified the TCR CDR3 region. TCRdb fed the multiplex PCR reads into MiXCR, producing one record per CDR3 protein. This sample has around 480,000 distinct CDR3 sequences, with around 15% found just once. Sequencing was carried out using blood. These receptors all stem from a woman aged 18 to 35 with Graves' hyperthyroidism.

This clonotype showed up many times. The chain combines TRBV12-3 or TRBV12-4 with TRBJ2-3; perhaps TRBD1 as D (6 bases). The CDR3 length is 15 residues. Trimming left V 6 bases short and J 4 bases short, with 17 bases between. CDR3 DNA: TGTGCCAGCAGGGTACAGGGCGATTCTGCAGATACGCAGTATTTT. This codes for CASRVQGDSADTQYF.

The rearrangement uses TRBV5-1 and TRBJ2-5; 10 bases line up with TRBD1. The CDR3 is 15 amino acids. The ends lost 5 bases at V and 5 bases at J; junction bases unmatched: 9. CDR1 SGHRS and CDR2 YFSETQ come from the germline V gene. The CDR3 DNA reads as TGCGCCAGCAGTTTCTCGACAGGGGGCGCGGAGACCCAGTACTTC. Its protein is CASSFSTGGAETQYF.

This clonotype has only one observation. A read error is possible here, since a much larger clone lies one base away. This sequence joins TRBV5-1 and TRBJ1-5; a weak D match, TRBD1 (5 bases). V was cut by 6 bases and J by 2 bases, with 12 bases left in between. The germline V gene encodes CDR1 SGHRS and CDR2 YFSETQ. CDR3 length equals 14 residues. The CDR3 here is CASNFDSRNQPQHF. CDR3 DNA: TGCGCCAGCAACTTCGACAGCCGCAATCAGCCCCAGCATTTT.

The chain uses TRBV6-1 and TRBJ2-1; D unresolved. With 5 bases removed from V and 2 bases from J, the gap between germline ends came to 7 bases. Per germline, CDR1 MNHNS and CDR2 SASEGT. CDR3 length equals 13 residues. This CDR3 is CASSRDAYNEQFF. The CDR3 nucleotides read TGTGCCAGCAGTAGAGACGCCTACAATGAGCAGTTCTTC.

The sample holds a few counts of this clonotype. V gene TRBV4-1 combines with J gene TRBJ2-3; 12 bases line up with TRBD2. J lost 14 bases, V lost 1 base, and 7 bases had no gene match. The CDR3 is 14 residues long. Germline V gene lookup returns CDR1 MGHRA and CDR2 YSYEKL. CDR3 amino acids: CASSQGLAGGPPYF. In nucleotides, the CDR3 is TGCGCCAGCAGCCAAGGCCTAGCGGGAGGGCCCCCGTATTTT.

This clonotype occurred many times. The chain couples TRBV29-1 to TRBJ1-1; D not certain. The ends were cut back, 6 bases at V and 0 bases at J, with 17 bases in the middle. The V gene's germline CDR1 is SQVTM and CDR2 ANQGSEA. The CDR3 spans 15 residues. As DNA, the CDR3 is TGCAGCGTGGGAGCTTCCCCCCCTATGAACACTGAAGCTTTCTTT. Translating it yields CSVGASPPMNTEAFF.

This clonotype was detected many times. V usage is TRBV12-5 and J usage is TRBJ2-2, with TRBD2 matching over 7 bases. With V trimmed by 4 bases and J by 3 bases, 5 bases remained unmatched. Germline V CDR1 and CDR2: LGHNT, FRNRAP. This CDR3 has 15 residues. CDR3: CASGYSGRDTGELFF. The CDR3 coding sequence is TGTGCTAGTGGTTATAGCGGGCGGGACACCGGGGAGCTGTTTTTT.

This clonotype was found many times. The chain recombines TRBV24-1 with TRBJ2-3; 11 positions agree with TRBD2. J was trimmed by 3 bases and V by 5 bases; bases with no gene match: 3. The CDR3 covers 15 residues. Germline-derived CDR1 and CDR2 are KGHDR and SFDVKD. The CDR3 is CATSGSGRGTDTQYF. CDR3 DNA: TGTGCCACCAGTGGTAGCGGGAGGGGGACAGATACGCAGTATTTT.

The chain joins TRBV11-2 to TRBJ1-6; 9 bases map to TRBD1. V gave up 6 bases and J gave up 8 bases; unmatched junction bases: 8. The CDR3 spans 15 residues. From germline, CDR1 is SGHAT and CDR2 FQNNGV. CDR3 nucleotide sequence: TGTGCCAGCAGATCTCCGGGACAGGGTCATTCACCCCTCCACTTT. It codes for CASRSPGQGHSPLHF.

This clonotype was recorded many times. The chain employs TRBV7-2 and TRBJ1-4; no clear D. The CDR3 has 15 residues. Trimming cost V 8 bases and J 5 bases, with 18 bases left between them. In germline, CDR1 is SGHTA, CDR2 FQGNSA. The CDR3 DNA sequence: TGTGCCAGCTCGAAGAGGAGACAAAAAAATGAAAAACTGTTTTTT. Translating it yields CASSKRRQKNEKLFF.

This clonotype appeared many times. This sequence joins TRBV12-3 or TRBV12-4 and TRBJ1-5; D unclear. Trimming removed 1 base at V and 2 bases at J, with 9 bases between. The CDR3 spans 15 residues. CDR3: CASSLEIGGNQPQHF. The CDR3 DNA sequence: TGTGCCAGCAGTTTAGAAATAGGTGGCAATCAGCCCCAGCATTTT.

The table lists this clonotype with many counts. The chain links TRBV12-3 or TRBV12-4 to TRBJ2-1; D remains ambiguous. The CDR3 loop spans 11 amino acids. V was cut by 7 bases and J by 10 bases, with 11 bases left in between. The CDR3 protein is CASTFVGEQFF. For the CDR3, the DNA is TGTGCCAGCACCTTCGTAGGGGAGCAGTTCTTC.

This clonotype was detected ten times or more. A read error may produce the germline difference seen at one junction end. V is TRBV5-1 and J is TRBJ2-3; the D is unclear. Germline V gives CDR1 SGHRS, CDR2 YFSETQ. This CDR3 is 11 amino acids long. The CDR3 protein is CASRSTDTQYF. The DNA of the CDR3 is TGTGCCAGCAGAAGCACAGATACGCAGTATTTT.

There are many counts of this clonotype. The chain combines TRBV10-2 with TRBJ2-1; TRBD1 matches at 7 bases. Germline CDR1 reads WSHSY; CDR2 reads SAAADI. The length of the CDR3 is 19 residues. The V segment lost 3 bases and the J segment 7 bases; nucleotides outside the gene matches: 21. As DNA, the CDR3 is TGCGCCAGCAGTGACCCTCCCGGGACAGCCGCACATCCTACAAATGAGCAGTTCTTC. Its translation is CASSDPPGTAAHPTNEQFF.

The sample holds a few counts of this clonotype. The CDR3 is CATSRERGLAVAKNIQYF. The CDR3 DNA reads as TGTGCCACCAGCAGAGAGAGGGGCCTAGCGGTAGCCAAAAACATTCAGTACTTC. The rearrangement joins TRBV15 to TRBJ2-4, with 7 bases that match TRBD2. The length of the CDR3 is 18 residues. V shed 0 bases and J 0 bases; nucleotides not matched to a gene: 8. Looked up from germline, CDR1 is LNHNV and CDR2 is YYDKDF (reference sequence). The full variable domain, rest sourced from reference TRBV15 and TRBJ2-4, is DAMVIQNPRYQVTQFGKPVTLSCSQTLNHNVMYWYQQKSSQAPKLLFHYYDKDFNNEADTPDNFQSRRPNTSFCFLDIRSPGLGDTAMYLCATSRERGLAVAKNIQYFGAGTRLSVL.

This clonotype was picked up many times. The chain has TRBV18 and TRBJ1-1; D gene uncertain. V gave up 5 bases and J gave up 8 bases, with 18 bases separating them. The CDR3 contains 14 residues. CDR1 and CDR2 from the germline V gene are KGHSH and LQKENI. DNA for the CDR3: TGTGCCAGCTCAGCCAACCGGGCCCCGGGGGAAGCTTTCTTT. Translation gives CASSANRAPGEAFF.

This clonotype came up a few times. This chain joins TRBV19 and TRBJ1-3; 9 bases map to TRBD1. Germline-derived CDR1 and CDR2 are LNHDA and SQIVND (reference sequence). V lost 7 bases to trimming and J lost 6 bases; unmatched junction nucleotides: 7. This CDR3 is 14 amino acids long. The CDR3 reads CASKPGQGSNTIYF. In DNA form, the CDR3 reads TGTGCCAGTAAACCGGGACAGGGATCAAACACCATATATTTT.

The CDR3 loop is CASSPGGAVQETQYF. The CDR3 nucleotides are TGTGCCAGCTCACCGGGCGGCGCGGTACAAGAGACCCAGTACTTC. This chain uses TRBV18 with TRBJ2-5; no clear D gene. The CDR3 has 15 amino acids. In germline, CDR1 is KGHSH, CDR2 LQKENI. Trimming stripped 3 bases from V and 2 bases from J, with 13 bases between.

Many counts were recorded for this clonotype. Written as DNA, the CDR3 is TGTGCCAGCAGCCCCCGGGACAGGTCGTATAACGGGCTAGCGGGACGACGAGGGAATGAGCAGTTCTTC. Its protein product is CASSPRDRSYNGLAGRRGNEQFF. The V gene is TRBV5-6, the J gene TRBJ2-1, with D possibly being TRBD2 (9 bases). V lost 4 bases and J 7 bases, leaving 42 bases between the germline ends. Germline assignment: CDR1 SGHDT and CDR2 YYEEEE. CDR3 length equals 23 residues.

This clonotype was picked up many times. The V gene is TRBV20-1, the J gene TRBJ2-1; 14 bases fit TRBD2. Germline V gene lookup returns CDR1 DFQATT and CDR2 SNEGSKA (reference sequence). Trimming removed 3 bases from V and 8 bases from J; junction bases left unmatched: 3. CDR3 length: 14 amino acids. The DNA of the CDR3 is TGCAGTGCTAGGACTAGCGGGAGGGTGGATGAGCAGTTCTTC. As protein: CSARTSGRVDEQFF.

The sample holds many counts of this clonotype. The chain is built from TRBV28 and TRBJ2-3; 8 bases are shared with TRBD1. The CDR3 has 18 amino acids. Germline CDR1 reads MDHEN; CDR2 reads SYDVKM. The V segment lost 2 bases and the J segment 6 bases; nucleotides outside the gene matches: 16. In nucleotides, the CDR3 is TGTGCCAGCAGTTTACCTCTCGGACAGGGAGGCGTCACGGATACGCAGTATTTT. Its protein product is CASSLPLGQGGVTDTQYF.

This clonotype showed up many times. The V call is TRBV9, the J call TRBJ1-4; TRBD1 is a possible D gene (6 bases). V shed 0 bases and J shed 5 bases, with 11 bases lying between them. The V gene's germline CDR1 is SGDLS and CDR2 YYNGEE. The CDR3 contains 15 residues. Here the CDR3 reads CASSVEDRRNEKLFF. The CDR3 nucleotides read TGTGCCAGCAGCGTAGAAGACAGGAGGAATGAAAAACTGTTTTTT.

In its sample, this clonotype was seen a few times. The J gene is TRBJ2-5, the V gene TRBV12-3 or TRBV12-4, with 7 nucleotides matching TRBD1. Losses at the gene ends were 7 bases for V and 1 base for J; bases not matched to a gene: 6. This CDR3 region has 14 residues. CDR3 in amino acids: CASTHRDSQETQYF. As DNA, the CDR3 is TGTGCCAGCACCCACAGGGACAGCCAAGAGACCCAGTACTTC.

This clonotype was recorded many times. The chain links TRBV19 to TRBJ1-2; D uncertain. Trimming pared 2 bases from V and 6 bases from J, leaving 10 bases between. Germline-derived CDR1 and CDR2 are LNHDA and SQIVND (reference sequence). The CDR3 runs 13 residues. The CDR3 region is CASSIRTRDGYTF. The CDR3 bases are TGTGCCAGTAGTATAAGGACTAGGGATGGCTACACCTTC.

This clonotype has at least ten counts. This chain links TRBV6-1 with TRBJ2-1, with 11 bases that match TRBD1. The germline V gene encodes CDR1 MNHNS and CDR2 SASEGT. The trim removed 4 bases at V and 7 bases at J, leaving 9 bases unmatched. The CDR3 loop spans 16 amino acids. The CDR3 protein is CASSALRTGGGNEQFF. The CDR3 DNA reads as TGTGCCAGCAGTGCCCTCCGGACAGGGGGCGGGAATGAGCAGTTCTTC.

This clonotype was picked up many times. The chain is built from TRBV6-5 and TRBJ2-2, with D possibly matching TRBD1 (5 bases). Deletions cut 0 bases from V and 2 bases from J, with 10 bases between. The germline gives CDR1 MNHEY, CDR2 SVGAGI. The CDR3 runs to 16 residues. CDR3 in amino acids: CASSYSPWTNTGELFF. For the CDR3, the DNA is TGTGCCAGCAGTTACTCGCCCTGGACAAACACCGGGGAGCTGTTTTTT.

V and J are TRBV5-4 and TRBJ2-1; D not resolved. Per the germline V gene, CDR1 is SGHNT and CDR2 is YYREEE (reference sequence). Trimming stripped 0 bases from V and 0 bases from J, with 13 bases between. CDR3 length: 17 residues. The CDR3 bases are TGTGCCAGCAGCTTGGGAGGCGTGGCGAGCTCCTACAATGAGCAGTTCTTC. This codes for CASSLGGVASSYNEQFF.

The table lists this clonotype with many counts. J is TRBJ2-7 and V is TRBV10-1, with D possibly matching TRBD1 (6 bases). The CDR3 length is 15 residues. V lost 3 bases, J lost 3 bases, and 15 bases lay in between. The germline V gene encodes CDR1 WNHNN and CDR2 SYGVQD (reference sequence). In DNA form, the CDR3 reads TGCGCCAGCAGTGACAACAGGGTATCGGGCTACGAGCAGTACTTC. This encodes CASSDNRVSGYEQYF.

This clonotype was counted between two and nine times. The chain is built from TRBV27 and TRBJ1-1, with 7 bases lining up with TRBD1. This CDR3 is 14 amino acids long. V gave up 6 bases and J gave up 1 base; unmatched junction bases: 5. Germline lookup yields CDR1 MNHEY and CDR2 SMNVEV (reference sequence). CDR3 sequence reads: CASRTGLENTEAFF. In nucleotides, the CDR3 is TGTGCCAGCAGGACAGGGTTAGAGAACACTGAAGCTTTCTTT.

In its sample, this clonotype was seen many times. The chain has TRBV6-1 and TRBJ1-1; tentatively, D is TRBD1 (6 bases). The V end was cut by 3 bases, the J end by 5 bases, with 10 bases between. The CDR3 is 13 residues long. Germline values: CDR1 MNHNS, CDR2 SASEGT. The CDR3 loop reads CASSEAGATEAFF. As DNA, the CDR3 is TGTGCCAGCAGTGAGGCGGGGGCGACTGAAGCTTTCTTT.